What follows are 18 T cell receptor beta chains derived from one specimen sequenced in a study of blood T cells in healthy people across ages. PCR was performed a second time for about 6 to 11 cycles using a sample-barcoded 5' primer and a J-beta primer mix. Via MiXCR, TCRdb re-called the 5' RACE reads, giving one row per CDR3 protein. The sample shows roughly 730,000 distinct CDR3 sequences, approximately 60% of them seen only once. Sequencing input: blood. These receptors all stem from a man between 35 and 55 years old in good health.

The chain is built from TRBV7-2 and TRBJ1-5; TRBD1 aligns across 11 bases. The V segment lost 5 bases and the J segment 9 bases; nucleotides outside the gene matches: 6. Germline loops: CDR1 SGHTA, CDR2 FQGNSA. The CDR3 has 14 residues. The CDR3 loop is CASSRDRGKGPQHF. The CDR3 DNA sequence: TGTGCCAGCAGCAGGGACAGGGGGAAGGGGCCCCAGCATTTT.

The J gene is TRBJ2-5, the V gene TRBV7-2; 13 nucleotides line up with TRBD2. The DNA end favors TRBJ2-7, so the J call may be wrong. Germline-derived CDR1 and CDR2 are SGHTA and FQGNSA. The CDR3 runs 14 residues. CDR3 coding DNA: TGTGCCAGCAGCGTGGGACTAGCGGGAAACGAGCAGTACTTC. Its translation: CASSVGLAGNEQYF.

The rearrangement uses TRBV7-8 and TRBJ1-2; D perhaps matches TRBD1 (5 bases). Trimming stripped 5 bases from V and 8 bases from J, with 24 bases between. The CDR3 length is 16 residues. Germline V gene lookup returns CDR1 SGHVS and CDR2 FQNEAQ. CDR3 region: CASSPSPASGDRGYTF. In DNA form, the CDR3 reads TGTGCCAGCAGCCCTTCGCCCGCGTCGGGGGATAGGGGCTACACCTTC.

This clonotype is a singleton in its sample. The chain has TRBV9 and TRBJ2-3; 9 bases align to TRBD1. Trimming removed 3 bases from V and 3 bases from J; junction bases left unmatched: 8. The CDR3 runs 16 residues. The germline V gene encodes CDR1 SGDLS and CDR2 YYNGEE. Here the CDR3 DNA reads TGTGCCAGCAGCGAAGAACAGGGGGCGCAGACAGATACGCAGTATTTT. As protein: CASSEEQGAQTDTQYF.

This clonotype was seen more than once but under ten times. The CDR3 protein is CSVESSGSTDTQYF. CDR3 bases: TGCAGCGTTGAATCTAGCGGGAGCACAGATACGCAGTATTTT. This chain joins TRBV29-1 and TRBJ2-3, with 8 bases identical to TRBD2. Germline CDR1 reads SQVTM; CDR2 reads ANQGSEA. Trimming took 2 bases from V and 0 from J; bases not matched to a gene: 1. The CDR3 has 14 amino acids.

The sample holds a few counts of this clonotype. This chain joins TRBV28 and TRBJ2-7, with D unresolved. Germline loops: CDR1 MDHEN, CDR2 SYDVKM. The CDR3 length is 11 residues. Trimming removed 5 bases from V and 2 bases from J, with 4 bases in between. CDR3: CASSRPYEQYF. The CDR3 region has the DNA TGTGCCAGCAGTCGACCCTACGAGCAGTACTTC.

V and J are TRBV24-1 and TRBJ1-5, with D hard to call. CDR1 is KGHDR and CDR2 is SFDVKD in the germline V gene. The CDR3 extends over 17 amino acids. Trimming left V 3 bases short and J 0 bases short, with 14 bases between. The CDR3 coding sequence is TGTGCCACCAGTGATGCCGGCCGGGTGTATAGCAATCAGCCCCAGCATTTT. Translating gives CATSDAGRVYSNQPQHF.

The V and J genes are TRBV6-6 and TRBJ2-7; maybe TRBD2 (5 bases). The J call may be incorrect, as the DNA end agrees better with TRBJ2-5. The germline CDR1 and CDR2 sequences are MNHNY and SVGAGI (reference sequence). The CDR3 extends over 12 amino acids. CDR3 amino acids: CASNEGLQTQYF. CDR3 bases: TGTGCCAGCAACGAGGGTTTGCAGACCCAGTACTTC.

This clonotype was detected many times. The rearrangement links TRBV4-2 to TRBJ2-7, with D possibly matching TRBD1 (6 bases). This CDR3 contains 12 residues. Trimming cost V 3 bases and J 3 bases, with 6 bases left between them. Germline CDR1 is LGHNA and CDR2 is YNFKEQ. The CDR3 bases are TGTGCCAGCAGCCAGGACAGCTACGAGCAGTACTTC. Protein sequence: CASSQDSYEQYF.

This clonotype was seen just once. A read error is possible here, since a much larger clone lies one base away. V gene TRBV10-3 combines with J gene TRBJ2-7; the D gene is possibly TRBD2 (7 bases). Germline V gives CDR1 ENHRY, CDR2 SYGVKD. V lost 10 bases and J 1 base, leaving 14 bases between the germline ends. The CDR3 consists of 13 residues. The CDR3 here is CASMAGASYEQYF. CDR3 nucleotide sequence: TGTGCCAGCATGGCGGGGGCATCCTACGAGCAGTACTTC.

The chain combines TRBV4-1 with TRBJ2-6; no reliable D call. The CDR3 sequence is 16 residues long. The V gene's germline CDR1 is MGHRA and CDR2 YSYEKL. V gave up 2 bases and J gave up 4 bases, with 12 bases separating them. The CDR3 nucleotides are TGCGCCAGCAGCCAACTCTTAGTAGCAGGGGCCAACGTCCTGACTTTC. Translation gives CASSQLLVAGANVLTF.

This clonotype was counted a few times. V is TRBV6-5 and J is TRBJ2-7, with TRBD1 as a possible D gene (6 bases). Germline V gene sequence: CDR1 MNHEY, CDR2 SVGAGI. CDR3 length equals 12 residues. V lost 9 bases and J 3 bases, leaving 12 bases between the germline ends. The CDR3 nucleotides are TGTGCCAGTAGACAGGATAGCTACGAGCAGTACTTC. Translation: CASRQDSYEQYF.

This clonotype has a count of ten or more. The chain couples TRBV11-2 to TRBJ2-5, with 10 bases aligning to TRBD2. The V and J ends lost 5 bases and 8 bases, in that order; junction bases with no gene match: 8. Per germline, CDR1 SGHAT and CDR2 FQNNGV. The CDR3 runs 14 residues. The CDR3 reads CASSRFLAGDTQYF. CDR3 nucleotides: TGTGCCAGCAGCCGATTCCTAGCGGGAGACACCCAGTACTTC.

For the CDR3, the DNA is TGCAGCGTTGAAGTTCAGGGCGAAAAACTGTTTTTT. It specifies CSVEVQGEKLFF. The gene calls are TRBV29-1 and TRBJ1-4; weak D call: TRBD1 (5 bases). The CDR3 consists of 12 residues. V was clipped by 1 base and J by 8 bases, with 8 bases between them. Germline loops: CDR1 SQVTM, CDR2 ANQGSEA.

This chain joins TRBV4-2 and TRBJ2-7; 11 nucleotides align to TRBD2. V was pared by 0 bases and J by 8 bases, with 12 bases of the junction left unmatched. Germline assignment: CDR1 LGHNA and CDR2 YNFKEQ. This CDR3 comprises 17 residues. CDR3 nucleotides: TGTGCCAGCAGCCAAGAACTAGCGGGAGTCCCCGCGGCCAAGCAGTACTTC. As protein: CASSQELAGVPAAKQYF.

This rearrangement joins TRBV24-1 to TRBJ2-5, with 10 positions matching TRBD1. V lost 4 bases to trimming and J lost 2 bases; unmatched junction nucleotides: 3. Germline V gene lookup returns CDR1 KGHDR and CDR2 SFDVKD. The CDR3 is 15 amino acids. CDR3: CATSDPDRGQETQYF. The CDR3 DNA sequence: TGTGCCACCAGTGACCCGGACAGGGGGCAAGAGACCCAGTACTTC.

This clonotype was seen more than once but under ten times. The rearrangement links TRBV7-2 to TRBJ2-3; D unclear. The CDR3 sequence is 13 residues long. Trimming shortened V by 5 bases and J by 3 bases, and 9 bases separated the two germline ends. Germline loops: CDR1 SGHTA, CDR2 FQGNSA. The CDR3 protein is CASSPPQTDTQYF. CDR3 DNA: TGTGCCAGCAGCCCGCCCCAAACAGATACGCAGTATTTT.

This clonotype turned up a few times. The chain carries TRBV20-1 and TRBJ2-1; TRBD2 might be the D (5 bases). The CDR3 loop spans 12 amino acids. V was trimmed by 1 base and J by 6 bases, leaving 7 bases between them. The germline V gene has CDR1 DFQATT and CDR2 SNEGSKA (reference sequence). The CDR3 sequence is CSARVTSNEQFF. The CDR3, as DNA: TGCAGTGCTAGAGTAACTAGCAATGAGCAGTTCTTC.